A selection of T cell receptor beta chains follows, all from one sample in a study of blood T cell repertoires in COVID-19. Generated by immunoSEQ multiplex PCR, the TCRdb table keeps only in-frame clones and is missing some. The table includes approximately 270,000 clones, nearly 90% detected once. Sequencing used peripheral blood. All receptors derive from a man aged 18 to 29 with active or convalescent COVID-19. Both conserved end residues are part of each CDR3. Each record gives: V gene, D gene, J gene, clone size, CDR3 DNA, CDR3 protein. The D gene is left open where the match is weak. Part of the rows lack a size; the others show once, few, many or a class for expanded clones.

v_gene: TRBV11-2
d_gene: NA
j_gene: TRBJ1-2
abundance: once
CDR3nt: TGTGCCAGCAGCTTAGGGTACAGGGATCGCTATGGCTACACCTTC
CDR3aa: CASSLGYRDRYGYTF

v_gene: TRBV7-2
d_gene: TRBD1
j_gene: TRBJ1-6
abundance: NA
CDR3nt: TGTGCCAGCAGCTTGGGACAGGGAAGCAATTCACCCCTCCACTTT
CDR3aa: CASSLGQGSNSPLHF

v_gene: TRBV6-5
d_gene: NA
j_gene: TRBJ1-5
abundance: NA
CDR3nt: TGTGCCAGTCGGAATCAGCCCCAGCATTTT
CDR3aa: CASRNQPQHF

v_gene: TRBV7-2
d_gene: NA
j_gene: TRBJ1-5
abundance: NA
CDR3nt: TGTGCCAGCAGCTTAGTAGAGGGCAAGAATCAGCCCCAGCATTTT
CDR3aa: CASSLVEGKNQPQHF

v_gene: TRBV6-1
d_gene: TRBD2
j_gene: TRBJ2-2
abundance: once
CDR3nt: TGTGCCAGCAGTGAAACCAGCGGGGTCCTAACCGGGGAGCTGTTTTTT
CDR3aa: CASSETSGVLTGELFF

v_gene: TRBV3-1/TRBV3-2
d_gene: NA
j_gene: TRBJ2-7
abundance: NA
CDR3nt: TGTGCCAGCAGCCAAGATCGGTCCCGTGAGCAGTACTTC
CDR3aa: CASSQDRSREQYF

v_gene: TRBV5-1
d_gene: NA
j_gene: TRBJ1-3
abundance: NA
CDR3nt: TGCGCCAGCAGCTTGAGTTCCGTAGGGAGGTTTTGGGACTCTGGAAACACCATATATTTT
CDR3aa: CASSLSSVGRFWDSGNTIYF

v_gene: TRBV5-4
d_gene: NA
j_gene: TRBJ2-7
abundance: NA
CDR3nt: TGTGCCAGCAGCACCGGGGGCGGGGGAACCTACGAGCAGTACTTC
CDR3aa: CASSTGGGGTYEQYF

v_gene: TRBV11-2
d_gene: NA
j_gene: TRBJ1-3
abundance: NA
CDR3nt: TGTGCCAGCAGCCCCCTAACCGGGACACGCGTATATTTT
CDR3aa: CASSPLTGTRVYF

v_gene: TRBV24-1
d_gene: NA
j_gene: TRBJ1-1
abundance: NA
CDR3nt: TGTGCCACCAGTGACCACGCCGGGGGGGCGGGTGGACCGAACACTGAAGCTTTCTTT
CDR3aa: CATSDHAGGAGGPNTEAFF

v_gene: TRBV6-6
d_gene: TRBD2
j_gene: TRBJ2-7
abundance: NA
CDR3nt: TGTGCCAGCAGTCCGACTAGCCGCACCTACGAGCAGTACTTC
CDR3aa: CASSPTSRTYEQYF

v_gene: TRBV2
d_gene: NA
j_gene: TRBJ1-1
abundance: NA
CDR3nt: TGTGCCAGCAGCAATATCTACTACAGGGAAGCTTTCTTT
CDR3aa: CASSNIYYREAFF

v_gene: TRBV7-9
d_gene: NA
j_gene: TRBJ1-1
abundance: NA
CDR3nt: TGTGCCAGCAGCCCCGATATAGGGGACACTGAAGCTTTCTTT
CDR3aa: CASSPDIGDTEAFF

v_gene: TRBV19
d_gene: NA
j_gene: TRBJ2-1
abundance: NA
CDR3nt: TGTGCCAGTTCGTGGAGCGATGAGCAGTTCTTC
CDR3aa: CASSWSDEQFF

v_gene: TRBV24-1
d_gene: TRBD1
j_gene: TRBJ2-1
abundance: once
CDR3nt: TGTGCCACCCAAGGACAGGGGGGGGGTGAGCAGTTCTTC
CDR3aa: CATQGQGGGEQFF

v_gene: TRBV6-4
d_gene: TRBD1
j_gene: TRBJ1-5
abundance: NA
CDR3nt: TGTGCCAGCAGGGGCAGGGACAGCCATCAGCCCCAGCATTTT
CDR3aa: CASRGRDSHQPQHF

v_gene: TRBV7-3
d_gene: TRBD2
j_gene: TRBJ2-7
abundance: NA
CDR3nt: TGTGCCAGCAGTCCAACCCCGCTCGCGGGAGTAAGGTACGAGCAGTACTTC
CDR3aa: CASSPTPLAGVRYEQYF

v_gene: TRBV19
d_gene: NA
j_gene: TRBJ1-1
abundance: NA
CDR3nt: TGTGCCAGTAGTATGCAGGGGACGAACACTGAAGCTTTCTTT
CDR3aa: CASSMQGTNTEAFF

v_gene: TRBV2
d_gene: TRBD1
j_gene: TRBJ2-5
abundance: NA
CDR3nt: TGTGCCAGCTGGACAGGGGATAGGGAGACCCAGTACTTC
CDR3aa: CASWTGDRETQYF

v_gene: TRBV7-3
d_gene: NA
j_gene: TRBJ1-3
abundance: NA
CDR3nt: TGTGCCAGCAGCTTATACCACAACCAGGGAAACACCATATATTTT
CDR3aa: CASSLYHNQGNTIYF

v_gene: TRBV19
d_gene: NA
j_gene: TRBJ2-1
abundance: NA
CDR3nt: TGTGCCAGTAGTGTAGACTTTTACAATGAGCAGTTCTTC
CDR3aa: CASSVDFYNEQFF

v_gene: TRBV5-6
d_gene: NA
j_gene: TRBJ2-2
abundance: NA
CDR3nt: TGTGCCAGCAGGTTGTCAACACAGGGAATACACCGAGAGGAGCTGTTTTTT
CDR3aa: CASRLSTQGIHREELFF

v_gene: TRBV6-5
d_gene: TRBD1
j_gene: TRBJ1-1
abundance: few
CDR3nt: TGTGCCAGCAGTCACAGGGGGCTGTACGGCACTGAAGCTTTCTTT
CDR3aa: CASSHRGLYGTEAFF

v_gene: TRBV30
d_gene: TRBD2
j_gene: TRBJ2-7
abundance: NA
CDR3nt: TGTGCCTGGACCCAAACGGGGGGGAACGAGCAGTACTTC
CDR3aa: CAWTQTGGNEQYF

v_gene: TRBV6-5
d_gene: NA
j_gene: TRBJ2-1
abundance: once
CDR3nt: TGTGCCAGCAGCCGAGCCCCTACGTACAATGAGCAGTTCTTC
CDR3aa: CASSRAPTYNEQFF

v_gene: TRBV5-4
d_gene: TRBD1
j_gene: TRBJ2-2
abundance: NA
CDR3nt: TGTGCCAGCAGCCGCGGACAGGTGAACACCGGGGAGCTGTTTTTT
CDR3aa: CASSRGQVNTGELFF

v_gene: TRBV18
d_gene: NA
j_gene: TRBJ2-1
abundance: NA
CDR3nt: TGTGCCAGCTCACCCCCGGGCTCCTACAATGAGCAGTTCTTC
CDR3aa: CASSPPGSYNEQFF

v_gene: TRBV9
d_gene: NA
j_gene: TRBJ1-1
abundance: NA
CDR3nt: TGTGCCAGCAGCCCCCGAGTTCAGGACACTGAAGCTTTCTTT
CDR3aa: CASSPRVQDTEAFF

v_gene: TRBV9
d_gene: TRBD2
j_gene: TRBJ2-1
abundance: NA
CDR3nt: TGTGCCAGCAGTGATACTAGCGGGCTATACAATGAGCAGTTCTTC
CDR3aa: CASSDTSGLYNEQFF

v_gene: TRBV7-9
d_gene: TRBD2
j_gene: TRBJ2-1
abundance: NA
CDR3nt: TGTGCCAGCAGCACCGCGGGACTAGCGGGAGGGCCGTGGTACAATGAGCAGTTCTTC
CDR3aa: CASSTAGLAGGPWYNEQFF

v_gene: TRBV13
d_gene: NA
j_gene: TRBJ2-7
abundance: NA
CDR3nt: TGTGCCAGCAGCCCTGGACAGACCTACGAGCAGTACTTC
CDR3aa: CASSPGQTYEQYF

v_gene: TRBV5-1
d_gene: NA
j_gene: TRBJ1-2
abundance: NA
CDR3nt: TGCGCCAGCAGCTTGGAGCCTACCCACTATGGCTACACCTTC
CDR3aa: CASSLEPTHYGYTF

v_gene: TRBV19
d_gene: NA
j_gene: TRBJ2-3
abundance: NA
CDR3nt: TGTGCCAGTAGTCGCTTTGGAGGGACCTTCACAGATACGCAGTATTTT
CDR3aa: CASSRFGGTFTDTQYF

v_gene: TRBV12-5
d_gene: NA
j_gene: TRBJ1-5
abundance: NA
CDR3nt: TGTGCTAGTGGTTTGGTACGGGTAGGCACCATGTATCAGCCCCAGCATTTT
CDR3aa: CASGLVRVGTMYQPQHF

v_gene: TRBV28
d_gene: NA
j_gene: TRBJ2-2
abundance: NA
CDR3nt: TGTGCCAGCAGCGGGGCCGGGGAGCTGTTTTTT
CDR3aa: CASSGAGELFF

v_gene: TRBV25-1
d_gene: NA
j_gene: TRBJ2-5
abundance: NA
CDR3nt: TGTGCCAGCAGTGAATCGGGAGAGACCCAGTACTTC
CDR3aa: CASSESGETQYF

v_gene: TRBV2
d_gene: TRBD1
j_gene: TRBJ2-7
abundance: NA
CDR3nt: TGTGCCAGCAGTGAAGCATTTGTCGGGACAGGGTCCTACGAGCAGTACTTC
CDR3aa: CASSEAFVGTGSYEQYF

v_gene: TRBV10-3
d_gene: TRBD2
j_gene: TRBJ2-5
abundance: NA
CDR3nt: TGTGCCATCAGTGAGAGACTAGCGGGAAATGGAGAGACCCAGTACTTC
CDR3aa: CAISERLAGNGETQYF

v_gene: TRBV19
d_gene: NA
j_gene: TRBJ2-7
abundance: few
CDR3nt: TGTGCCAGTAGTATGGGGCAGTACTCCTACGAGCAGTACTTC
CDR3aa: CASSMGQYSYEQYF